The text below deals with one T cell receptor (beta chain). Its matching antigen is unknown. The record originates from a study of cytomegalovirus exposure and HLA in healthy donors. Study findings and constraints: In an earlier analysis, in some 500 donors, most V segments appeared productive either ~90% or ~30% of the time. CMV serostatus stood as the only immune exposure information on hand. The study found most TCR sequences rare, yet found some public TCRs in many donors. High sensitivity and specificity were reportedly achieved when the classifier diagnosed cytomegalovirus status.

13 Jbeta primers and 60 Vbeta primers were used for the PCR. The method was immunoSEQ multiplex PCR; TCRdb's version includes in-frame clones alone and lacks a portion of them. The repertoire holds 100,000 to 150,000 clones, with 70% to 80% as singletons. This CDR3 is built from 14 residues. Germline V gene data show CDR1 as MGHRA and CDR2 as YSYEKL. Unmatched junction bases numbered 4, after V lost 0 bases and J lost 6 bases. This TCR was sampled from a man in his forties in good health and CMV-seronegative. The material sequenced was PBMCs. The chain is built from TRBV4-1 and TRBJ1-1; 7 nucleotides align to TRBD1. DNA for the CDR3: TGCGCCAGCAGCCAAGAGGGCAGGGGGGCTGAAGCTTTCTTT. Encoded protein: CASSQEGRGAEAFF.